The table lists the clone carrying this TCR beta chain with a few counts. The antigen remains undetermined. This record belongs to a study of persistence of HIV-infected CD4 T cells. General study results and limits: Compared with CD3/CD28-stimulated cells, CMV- and Gag-responding cells showed lower TCRbeta richness. Antigen-responding cells were enriched for degenerate expanded CDR3beta sequences. The rare CMV-responding cells with HIV-1 proviruses were not separately TCR-sequenced.

Lysates of CMV-infected fibroblasts at around 10 ug/mL stimulated these cells. CD40L-negative CD69-negative CD45RO-high memory CD4+ T cells were sorted as populations depleted of antigen-responding cells. This was the immunoSEQ version 4 assay in survey mode. Some clones are missing from TCRdb's copy, which holds only in-frame ones; the method was immunoSEQ multiplex PCR. The sample comprises roughly 41,000 clones, approximately 80% of which are singletons, and around 1.5% rests with the top ten. Germline CDR1 is MNHEY and CDR2 is SVGAGI. The junction had 3 bases not matched to a gene; V was cut back by 6 bases and J by 4 bases. The CDR3 is 13 residues long.

Sequenced here: CD4+ T cells sorted from PBMCs after approximately 19-hour stimulation, sampled from a patient who received antiretroviral therapy. The V gene is TRBV6-5, the J gene TRBJ1-2; 9 bases are shared with TRBD1. The source is an adult man with HIV who was CMV-seropositive. CDR3 coding DNA: TGTGCCAGCAGGGGACAGGGCTTCTATGGCTACACCTTC. Translated, it gives CASRGQGFYGYTF.